Below are 23 T cell receptor beta chains sequenced from a single sample in a study of CD8+CD57+ T cells in acquired aplastic anemia. Investigators profiled TCR beta VDJ and CDR3 from genomic DNA template. MiXCR was run by TCRdb on the reads, yielding one entry per CDR3 protein. This sample yields tens of thousands of distinct CDR3 sequences, of which roughly two thirds are seen a single time; 80% to 90% belongs to the top ten. It was patients with CD8+CD57+ cell expansion by flow cytometry who were chosen for sequencing. The sample comprised sorted CD4+, CD8+, or CD8+CD57+ T cells (not recorded which) from PBMCs. The receptors were sampled from a human donor with aplastic anemia.

The genes are TRBV12-5 and TRBJ1-1; D remains ambiguous. This CDR3 region has 12 residues. V dropped 2 bases and J dropped 7 bases, with 8 bases sitting between them. Germline V gene lookup returns CDR1 LGHNT and CDR2 FRNRAP. CDR3 nucleotides: TGTGCTAGTGGTTTGATGAAGAGTGAAGCTTTCTTT. It encodes CASGLMKSEAFF.

The genes are TRBV4-3 and TRBJ1-2; D is unclear. Trimming pared 3 bases from V and 5 bases from J, leaving 16 bases between. Germline-derived CDR1 and CDR2 are LGHNA and YSLEER. There are 15 residues in the CDR3. CDR3 residues: CASSQDAPEQYGYTF. In DNA, the CDR3 is TGCGCCAGCAGCCAGGACGCACCCGAGCAGTATGGCTACACCTTC.

This chain connects TRBV20-1 to TRBJ2-1; D ambiguous. The V gene's germline CDR1 is DFQATT and CDR2 SNEGSKA (reference sequence). V gave up 3 bases and J gave up 3 bases, with 6 bases separating them. This CDR3 contains 12 residues. CDR3 in amino acids: CSARALYNEQFF. The CDR3 bases are TGCAGTGCTAGGGCCCTCTACAATGAGCAGTTCTTC.

V gene TRBV19 combines with J gene TRBJ2-1; 8 bases fit TRBD2. CDR1 is LNHDA and CDR2 is SQIVND in the germline V gene (reference sequence). This CDR3 contains 15 residues. J gave up 5 bases and V 3 bases, and 6 bases lay outside the gene matches. The CDR3 coding sequence is TGTGCCAGTAGTATCCTGGTGCGGGGGGACAATGAGCAGTTCTTC. Translated, it gives CASSILVRGDNEQFF. Combining the CDR3 with reference TRBV19 and TRBJ2-1 gives the whole variable domain DGGITQSPKYLFRKEGQNVTLSCEQNLNHDAMYWYRQDPGQGLRLIYYSQIVNDFQKGDIAEGYSVSREKKESFPLTVTSAQKNPTAFYLCASSILVRGDNEQFFGPGTRLTVL.

This clonotype was observed a single time. One end of the junction does not line up with germline, which may come from a read error. The genes are TRBV7-2 and TRBJ2-5; the D is unclear. This CDR3 comprises 12 residues. CDR1 SGHTA and CDR2 FQGNSA come from the germline V gene. The CDR3 is CAGSPNLETQYF. The CDR3 nucleotides are TGTGCCGGCAGCCCTAATCTAGAGACCCAGTACTTC.

A word on this clonotype: This may be a read error, as it is one base from a much larger clone. The conserved final phenylalanine or tryptophan is absent from the CDR3, which likely points to a read error. CDR3: CASSFPRTVQETQYL. DNA of the CDR3: TGTGCCAGCAGCTTCCCGAGGACGGTTCAAGAGACCCAGTACCTC. The chain links TRBV7-9 to TRBJ2-5; no clear D. Germline CDR1 reads SEHNR; CDR2 reads FQNEAQ (reference sequence). V was shortened by 3 bases and J by 2 bases, with 13 bases between the two germline ends. This CDR3 spans 15 amino acids.

This chain uses TRBV20-1 with TRBJ1-6; D is ambiguous. The CDR3 is 15 amino acids. Germline-derived CDR1 and CDR2 are DFQATT and SNEGSKA (reference sequence). Trimming pared 5 bases from V and 4 bases from J, leaving 15 bases between. CDR3 coding DNA: TGCAGTGCTCAAGAGGCAGGAGGGTATAATTCACCCCTCCACTTT. It codes for CSAQEAGGYNSPLHF.

The CDR3 coding sequence is TGTGCCAGCACCGTGTGGCGGGGCCGGAGCACAGATACGCAGTATTTT. As protein: CASTVWRGRSTDTQYF. The chain combines TRBV12-3 or TRBV12-4 with TRBJ2-3, with D possibly matching TRBD2 (6 bases). This CDR3 has 16 amino acids. V was clipped by 7 bases and J by 0 bases, with 17 bases between them.

The V and J genes are TRBV7-9 and TRBJ1-3; unclear D gene. CDR3 length: 14 residues. Germline CDR1 and CDR2: SEHNR and FQNEAQ (reference sequence). Trimming removed 4 bases from V and 4 bases from J, with 11 bases in between. CDR3 nucleotides: TGTGCCAGCAGCTCAACGGCGTTAGGAAACACCATATATTTT. Translation: CASSSTALGNTIYF.

This clonotype was seen once. This chain uses TRBV19 with TRBJ1-6, with a possible D match to TRBD1 (6 bases). The V end lost 11 bases, the J end lost 6 bases, and 14 bases lay between the germline ends. The CDR3 covers 13 residues. The V gene's germline CDR1 is LNHDA and CDR2 SQIVND (reference sequence). The CDR3 bases are TGTGCCGCGCGGGAACAGGGTAATTCACCCCTCCACTTT. This codes for CAAREQGNSPLHF.

The chain links TRBV7-9 to TRBJ1-2; D is uncertain. This CDR3 contains 12 residues. CDR1 and CDR2 from the germline V gene are SEHNR and FQNEAQ (reference sequence). The V and J ends lost 5 bases and 5 bases respectively, with 9 bases between them. CDR3: CASSPPGYGYTF. CDR3 in DNA: TGTGCCAGCAGCCCGCCGGGGTATGGCTACACCTTC.

The rearrangement links TRBV5-4 to TRBJ1-6; a possible D gene is TRBD1 (6 bases). V gave up 9 bases and J gave up 7 bases, with 23 bases separating them. CDR1 is SGHNT and CDR2 is YYREEE in the germline V gene (reference sequence). The length of the CDR3 is 16 residues. The CDR3 DNA follows: TGTGCCACCGGCAGGGGAGGCAGGGGAATGAATTCACCCCTCCACTTT. This codes for CATGRGGRGMNSPLHF.

V is TRBV29-1 and J is TRBJ1-3; D unresolved. This CDR3 has 13 residues. Trimming shortened V by 3 bases and J by 3 bases, and 9 bases separated the two germline ends. Germline V gene data show CDR1 as SQVTM and CDR2 as ANQGSEA. The CDR3 region has the DNA TGCAGCGTTGACGGTACAGATGGAAACACCATATATTTT. Protein product: CSVDGTDGNTIYF.

The chain uses TRBV10-3 and TRBJ1-6, with D unresolved. This CDR3 region has 12 residues. Germline V CDR1 and CDR2: ENHRY, SYGVKD. Trimming left V 6 bases short and J 5 bases short, with 5 bases between. The CDR3 loop reads CAIRSDNSPLHF. Written as DNA, the CDR3 is TGTGCCATCAGGTCCGATAATTCACCCCTCCACTTT.

The CDR3 region is CSVRKQETQYF. CDR3 DNA sequence: TGCAGCGTTCGTAAACAAGAGACCCAGTACTTC. The rearrangement uses TRBV29-1 and TRBJ2-5; no clear D gene. Germline V gives CDR1 SQVTM, CDR2 ANQGSEA. V lost 5 bases and J lost 2, with 6 bases in between. The CDR3 runs 11 residues.

The rearrangement joins TRBV4-2 to TRBJ1-1; D may be TRBD1 (6 bases). The CDR3 is made up of 16 amino acids. Germline values: CDR1 LGHNA, CDR2 YNFKEQ. The V gene lost 3 bases and the J gene lost 3 bases, with 17 bases spanning the gap. CDR3 sequence (DNA): TGTGCCAGCAGCCAGGCCTGGGGGGGCGGGGACACTGAAGCTTTCTTT. This encodes CASSQAWGGGDTEAFF.

The V call is TRBV24-1, the J call TRBJ2-2, with 8 nucleotides matching TRBD1. The J segment lost 5 bases and the V segment lost 7 bases, leaving 8 bases of the junction unmatched. Germline V gives CDR1 KGHDR, CDR2 SFDVKD. The CDR3 sequence is 15 residues long. The CDR3 spells CATSPGQGATGELFF. CDR3 sequence (DNA): TGTGCCACCAGCCCGGGGCAGGGGGCAACCGGGGAGCTGTTTTTT.

V usage is TRBV20-1 and J usage is TRBJ2-7; 10 bases are a match to TRBD1. This CDR3 is built from 14 residues. Trimming took 3 bases from V and 3 from J; bases not matched to a gene: 5. Germline assignment: CDR1 DFQATT and CDR2 SNEGSKA (reference sequence). The CDR3 sequence is CSARGTGDIYEQYF. The DNA for the CDR3 is TGCAGTGCTAGGGGGACAGGGGATATCTACGAGCAGTACTTC.

V usage is TRBV20-1 and J usage is TRBJ1-2; a possible D gene is TRBD1 (6 bases). Germline V gives CDR1 DFQATT, CDR2 SNEGSKA (reference sequence). The CDR3 sequence is 15 residues long. Between the trimmed V and J ends, which lost 0 bases and 2 bases, there was a span of 13 bases. CDR3 nucleotides: TGCAGTGCTAGAGATCGGGGGGGCTTGAACTATGGCTACACCTTC. Its protein product is CSARDRGGLNYGYTF.

This chain joins TRBV6-1 and TRBJ2-1; 7 bases are shared with TRBD2. Unmatched junction bases numbered 18, after V lost 6 bases and J lost 7 bases. Germline values: CDR1 MNHNS, CDR2 SASEGT. CDR3 size: 17 residues. DNA of the CDR3: TGTGCCAGCAGCCCCCGTGGGGGAGGGCCTCAAGGGAATGAGCAGTTCTTC. Residues: CASSPRGGGPQGNEQFF.

The table lists this clonotype with a few counts. The chain combines TRBV7-9 with TRBJ2-7, with D perhaps matching TRBD1 or TRBD2 (6 bases each). CDR3 length: 12 amino acids. CDR1 SEHNR and CDR2 FQNEAQ come from the germline V gene (reference sequence). Trimming left V 9 bases short and J 7 bases short, with 16 bases between. This CDR3 reads CARKGGLPEQYF. As DNA, the CDR3 is TGTGCCAGGAAAGGGGGACTGCCGGAGCAGTACTTC.

This chain joins TRBV7-2 and TRBJ2-2, with D possibly TRBD2 on 6 matching bases. CDR1 is SGHTA and CDR2 is FQGNSA in the germline V gene. The V end lost 5 bases, the J end lost 7 bases, and 11 bases lay between the germline ends. The CDR3 totals 13 residues. CDR3 nucleotides: TGTGCCAGCAGCGGAGGGTGGGGCGGGGAGCTGTTTTTT. As protein: CASSGGWGGELFF.

The gene calls are TRBV9 and TRBJ2-1; maybe TRBD1 (6 bases). V gave up 3 bases and J gave up 7 bases, with 11 bases separating them. The length of the CDR3 is 13 residues. Germline V gene data show CDR1 as SGDLS and CDR2 as YYNGEE. The CDR3 DNA is TGTGCCAGCAGCGCGACAGGCGGGAATGAGCAGTTCTTC. Translating it yields CASSATGGNEQFF.